The 13 T cell receptor beta chains presented below share a single source sample, sequenced in a study of T cell responses to AZD1222 COVID-19 vaccine. Data came from immunoSEQ multiplex PCR; TCRdb stores just in-frame clones and leaves some out. Of about 180,000 clones detected, approximately 94% appear once; the ten largest clones hold around 1.6%. The sample in question was peripheral blood, obtained 28 days after the second AZD1222 dose. Every receptor here comes from an adult who received the AZD1222 COVID-19 vaccine.

The chain employs TRBV10-3 and TRBJ1-3; 12 nucleotides agree with TRBD1. This CDR3 contains 16 residues. With 6 bases clipped from V and 3 bases from J, the junction kept 6 bases outside the gene matches. Germline CDR1 and CDR2: ENHRY and SYGVKD. The DNA for the CDR3 is TGTGCCATCAGCGGGACAGGGGGCGTCGGTGGAAACACCATATATTTT. This gives the protein CAISGTGGVGGNTIYF.

The chain links TRBV2 to TRBJ1-2; D not certain. CDR1 SNHLY and CDR2 FYNNEI come from the germline V gene. Trimming stripped 7 bases from V and 10 bases from J, with 19 bases between. This CDR3 region has 13 residues. Here the CDR3 DNA reads TGTGCCAGCATCGTTGGGTCCTCCCGGGACTACACCTTC. This gives the protein CASIVGSSRDYTF.

The chain recombines TRBV27 with TRBJ2-3, with D uncertain. Germline V gene lookup returns CDR1 MNHEY and CDR2 SMNVEV (reference sequence). Trimming pared 7 bases from V and 1 base from J, leaving 9 bases between. The CDR3 sequence is 13 residues long. The CDR3 region is CASTFRGTDTQYF. The CDR3 DNA follows: TGTGCCAGCACCTTCCGGGGCACAGATACGCAGTATTTT.

The V gene is TRBV7-8, the J gene TRBJ2-1; 12 nucleotides agree with TRBD2. The length of the CDR3 is 16 residues. Germline values: CDR1 SGHVS, CDR2 FQNEAQ. Unmatched junction bases numbered 9, after V lost 5 bases and J lost 7 bases. The CDR3 DNA reads as TGTGCCAGCAGCCTAGGGCTGACTAGCGGGAGAAATGAGCAGTTCTTC. This gives the protein CASSLGLTSGRNEQFF.

The chain joins TRBV28 to TRBJ1-5, with 9 bases fitting TRBD1. CDR3 length: 20 residues. V trimming: 6 bases; J trimming: 7 bases; junction bases outside the gene matches: 25. Looked up from germline, CDR1 is MDHEN and CDR2 is SYDVKM. CDR3 bases: TGTGCCAGCAGCCGCCGGGGGGGGACAGGGATTTTCTTGGGTGGCCAGCCCCAGCATTTT. This gives the protein CASSRRGGTGIFLGGQPQHF.

This clone was recorded a few times. The chain is built from TRBV11-3 and TRBJ1-1, with a tentative D call TRBD1 (5 bases). The CDR3 is made up of 15 amino acids. V lost 6 bases, J lost 2 bases, and 16 bases lay in between. Germline V gives CDR1 SGHNT, CDR2 YENEEA. In nucleotides, the CDR3 is TGTGCCAGCAGGTTTGACCTGACAGATAACACTGAAGCTTTCTTT. The encoded protein is CASRFDLTDNTEAFF.

The chain recombines TRBV25-1 with TRBJ1-1; D is perhaps TRBD1 (5 bases). Per germline, CDR1 MGHDK and CDR2 SYGVNS. V was cut by 2 bases and J by 4 bases, with 14 bases left in between. The CDR3 is 15 amino acids. This CDR3 is CASSERSGTGTEAFF. The DNA of the CDR3 is TGTGCCAGCAGTGAAAGGTCAGGGACGGGCACTGAAGCTTTCTTT.

The V call is TRBV11-2, the J call TRBJ2-7; D uncertain. CDR1 is SGHAT, CDR2 FQNNGV, per germline. The CDR3 consists of 14 residues. V dropped 4 bases and J dropped 2 bases, with 12 bases sitting between them. The CDR3, as DNA: TGTGCCAGCAGCTCTAGGACGGCCGCCTACGAGCAGTACTTC. As protein: CASSSRTAAYEQYF.

Only a few counts were recorded for this clone. One end of the junction does not line up with germline, which may come from a read error. The chain is built from TRBV20-1 and TRBJ2-7, with a tentative D call TRBD2 (5 bases). The length of the CDR3 is 9 residues. Germline CDR1 and CDR2: DFQATT and SNEGSKA (reference sequence). The CDR3 loop is CSAPGLTHF. As DNA, the CDR3 is TGCAGTGCTCCCGGACTGACGCACTTC.

The chain uses TRBV30 and TRBJ2-1; D is possibly TRBD1 (5 bases). Germline V lookup: CDR1 GTSNPN, CDR2 SVGIG (reference sequence). The ends were cut back, 3 bases at V and 7 bases at J, with 16 bases in the middle. The CDR3 is made up of 14 amino acids. The CDR3 is CAWSRTLGVNEQFF. In DNA, the CDR3 is TGTGCCTGGAGCCGGACATTAGGAGTGAATGAGCAGTTCTTC.

V and J are TRBV11-3 and TRBJ1-1; TRBD1 might be the D (5 bases). The length of the CDR3 is 15 residues. The V and J ends lost 0 bases and 4 bases respectively, with 12 bases between them. CDR1 and CDR2 (germline): SGHNT, YENEEA. This chain's CDR3 is CASSLEARETTEAFF. CDR3 coding DNA: TGTGCCAGCAGCTTAGAAGCCAGGGAAACCACTGAAGCTTTCTTT.

The V gene is TRBV2, the J gene TRBJ2-7, with no clear D. V shed 7 bases and J shed 2 bases, with 15 bases lying between them. The CDR3 length is 14 residues. Germline V gene lookup returns CDR1 SNHLY and CDR2 FYNNEI. This CDR3 reads CASNPSNGPYEQYF. In nucleotides, the CDR3 is TGTGCCAGCAATCCGTCGAACGGACCCTACGAGCAGTACTTC.

The chain links TRBV19 to TRBJ1-4; D gene uncertain. The CDR3 is 13 amino acids. V shed 3 bases and J shed 8 bases, with 10 bases lying between them. The V gene's germline CDR1 is LNHDA and CDR2 SQIVND (reference sequence). CDR3 coding DNA: TGTGCCAGTAGTATCGAAATCAGGGAAAAACTGTTTTTT. Its translation: CASSIEIREKLFF.